This is a list of T cell receptor beta chains from one sample in a study of CD8 T cells in Susac syndrome. Via MiXCR, TCRdb re-called the immunoSEQ multiplex PCR reads, giving one row per CDR3 protein. Among 170,000 or so distinct CDR3 sequences listed, roughly 92% were seen once. Sample: CD4+ T cells from PBMCs. The receptors originated from a human donor with Susac syndrome. The CDR3 runs from the conserved cysteine through the conserved F or W. The order of the fields is clone size, V gene, J gene, D gene, CDR3 DNA, CDR3 protein. A D gene is named only where the DNA matches it firmly. Rows give clone size only sometimes, using once, few, many, or a class for an expanded clone.

-,TRBV10-3,TRBJ1-2,-,TGTGCCATCAGTGAGGCGGAAGGGTCCTATGGCTACACCTTC,CAISEAEGSYGYTF
-,TRBV6-1,TRBJ1-6,-,TGTGCCAGCAGACGGACATTCCGCTCCTATAATTCACCCCTCCACTTT,CASRRTFRSYNSPLHF
-,TRBV12-3/TRBV12-4,TRBJ1-2,-,TGTGCCAGCAGTTTGGGGACCGCGATGGGCTACACCTTC,CASSLGTAMGYTF
-,TRBV30,TRBJ1-2,TRBD1,TGTGCCTGGAGTGTAGGACAGGGGTACGGCTACACCTTC,CAWSVGQGYGYTF
-,TRBV7-9,TRBJ1-5,-,TGTGCCAGCAGCTTAAGCGGCGGGAATCAGCCCCAGCATTTT,CASSLSGGNQPQHF
-,TRBV5-1,TRBJ2-2,-,TGCGCCAGCAGCAACCAGGGAACCGGGGAGCTGTTTTTT,CASSNQGTGELFF
-,TRBV20-1,TRBJ2-7,TRBD2,TGCAGTGCTAGAAGACGGGGGGGCTCCTACGAGCAGTACTTC,CSARRRGGSYEQYF
-,TRBV14,TRBJ2-1,-,TGTGCCAGCAGCCAACAAGGCAGGGACGGAGAGCAGTTCTTC,CASSQQGRDGEQFF
once,TRBV25-1,TRBJ2-5,TRBD2,TGTGCCAGCAGTGAATACGGGACTAGCCTTGGAACCCAGTACTTC,CASSEYGTSLGTQYF
-,TRBV9,TRBJ1-2,-,TGTGCCAGCAGCGGAAGGGGCAGGGGAGGTGGGGTGAGTGGCTACACCTTC,CASSGRGRGGGVSGYTF
few,TRBV18,TRBJ1-1,-,TGTGCCAGCAGCCCCGGCGGAAACACTGAAGCTTTCTTT,CASSPGGNTEAFF
-,TRBV7-7,TRBJ2-1,TRBD2,TGTGCTAGCAGCTCACAGCGGGGGTATGAGCAGTTCTTC,CASSSQRGYEQFF
-,TRBV5-1,TRBJ1-6,TRBD1,TGCGCCAGCAGCTCCGACAGGGAGGGATCACCCCTCCACTTT,CASSSDREGSPLHF
-,TRBV5-1,TRBJ2-1,TRBD1,TGCGCCAGCAGCTGGGGACAGGAGGTGAATGAGCAGTTCTTC,CASSWGQEVNEQFF
-,TRBV19,TRBJ2-1,TRBD2,TGTGCCAGCCACGGGACTAGCGGGGGGGCCGAGCAGTTCTTC,CASHGTSGGAEQFF
-,TRBV5-1,TRBJ2-5,-,TGCGCCAGCAGCTTGGCAGGGGCGGCGAAGACCCAGTACTTC,CASSLAGAAKTQYF
-,TRBV7-2,TRBJ1-1,TRBD1,TGTGCCAGCAGCCTTCAGGGGGCAGTTGGCACTGAAGCTTTCTTT,CASSLQGAVGTEAFF
-,TRBV20-1,TRBJ2-1,TRBD1,TGCAGTGCAAGACAGGGTAAAAAGGAGCAGTTCTTC,CSARQGKKEQFF
once,TRBV15,TRBJ2-7,-,TGTGCCACCAGCCCACAGGGCAGCCTCAGCTCCTACGAGCAGTACTTC,CATSPQGSLSSYEQYF
-,TRBV14,TRBJ1-5,TRBD1,TGTGCCAGCAGCCAAGGACAGGGGCCGGGTCAGCCCCAGCATTTT,CASSQGQGPGQPQHF
-,TRBV29-1,TRBJ1-2,-,TGCAGCGGGTCCGGGGCAGGTGGCTACACCTTC,CSGSGAGGYTF
-,TRBV20-1,TRBJ2-1,-,TGCAGTGCTAGTAGCGGCTCCTACAATGAGCAGTTCTTC,CSASSGSYNEQFF
-,TRBV30,TRBJ1-1,-,TGTGCCTGGAGTGTAAGAGGGTCCGGGACGGTGAACACTGAAGCTTTCTTT,CAWSVRGSGTVNTEAFF
once,TRBV18,TRBJ2-6,-,TGTGCCAGCACGCCTGGGGCCTCTGGGGCCAACGTCCTGACTTTC,CASTPGASGANVLTF
-,TRBV5-1,TRBJ2-3,-,TGCGCCAGCAGCTCCTCCGGGACACAAGGAGATACGCAGTATTTT,CASSSSGTQGDTQYF
-,TRBV20-1,TRBJ2-1,TRBD1,TGCAGTGCTACCCCTAGACAGGGTTTCAATGAGCAGTTCTTC,CSATPRQGFNEQFF
-,TRBV7-3,TRBJ1-3,-,TGTGCCAGCAGCTTACAGCCCGACAACCATCCATATTTT,CASSLQPDNHPYF
once,TRBV4-2,TRBJ1-1,TRBD1,TGTGCCAGCAGCGGCGGGACAGGTGTATGGGACACTGAAGCTTTCTTT,CASSGGTGVWDTEAFF
-,TRBV10-3,TRBJ1-5,-,TGTGCCATCAGTGAAGGTGTGGCAGTCAATCAGCCCCAGCATTTT,CAISEGVAVNQPQHF
-,TRBV6-5,TRBJ2-5,-,TGTGCCAGCAAGGGTAGCATGGTTCGGGAGACCCAGTACTTC,CASKGSMVRETQYF
once,TRBV7-8,TRBJ1-2,TRBD1,TGTGCCAGCAGTCTCGGGCAGGGGGCGAAAGGCTACACCTTC,CASSLGQGAKGYTF
-,TRBV12-3/TRBV12-4,TRBJ2-1,-,TGTGCCAGCAGTGTAAATTATGAGCAGTTCTTC,CASSVNYEQFF
-,TRBV14,TRBJ1-6,TRBD1,TGTGCCAGCAGCCAAGGACAGGGCCCCGTGGCCCTCCACTTT,CASSQGQGPVALHF
-,TRBV3-1,TRBJ1-2,-,TGTGCCAGCAGCCATAGCAGCCGCAATAACTATGGCTACACCTTC,CASSHSSRNNYGYTF